This T cell receptor beta chain was identified during a study of T cell responses to AZD1222 COVID-19 vaccine. Study results and limitations: Most donors were white British, females outnumbered males, and clonal diversity was possibly underestimated.

There are a few counts of this clone. Its antigen is undetermined. Sequencing used immunoSEQ multiplex PCR; TCRdb keeps in-frame clones, though not all of them. Among about 55,000 clones listed, approximately 84% were seen once. Here the sequenced sample was peripheral blood, taken on day 0 of AZD1222 vaccination. This TCR was sampled from an adult in good health.

CDR3 amino acids: CASSEFFSGTDTQYF. The CDR3 bases are TGTGCCAGCAGTGAATTTTTCTCTGGCACAGATACGCAGTATTTT. This chain links TRBV25-1 with TRBJ2-3; D is unclear. The V end was cut by 1 base, the J end by 1 base, with 9 bases between. The CDR3 is 15 residues long. Germline V lookup: CDR1 MGHDK, CDR2 SYGVNS.